This TCR beta chain derives from a study of blood T cell repertoires in COVID-19. Study in general: Collection of acute and convalescent COVID-19 samples took place in the United States, Italy and Spain.

Clones were sequenced by immunoSEQ multiplex PCR, and TCRdb holds only the in-frame ones, with some missing. The table shows under 200,000 clones, with 82% occurring only once. J was trimmed by 6 bases and V by 3 bases; bases with no gene match: 4. From germline, CDR1 is LNHDA and CDR2 SQIVND (reference sequence). This CDR3 region has 15 residues. The sample taken for sequencing was PBMCs or T cells enriched from blood (not recorded which). The chain has TRBV19 and TRBJ2-1, with TRBD1 identical over 11 bases. The sequence was obtained from a man aged 55 to 70 who had recovered from COVID-19. The CDR3 bases are TGTGCCAGTAGTATCGCCGGGACAGGGGGCAATGAGCAGTTCTTC. It codes for CASSIAGTGGNEQFF. Combining the CDR3 with reference TRBV19 and TRBJ2-1 gives the whole variable domain DGGITQSPKYLFRKEGQNVTLSCEQNLNHDAMYWYRQDPGQGLRLIYYSQIVNDFQKGDIAEGYSVSREKKESFPLTVTSAQKNPTAFYLCASSIAGTGGNEQFFGPGTRLTVL.